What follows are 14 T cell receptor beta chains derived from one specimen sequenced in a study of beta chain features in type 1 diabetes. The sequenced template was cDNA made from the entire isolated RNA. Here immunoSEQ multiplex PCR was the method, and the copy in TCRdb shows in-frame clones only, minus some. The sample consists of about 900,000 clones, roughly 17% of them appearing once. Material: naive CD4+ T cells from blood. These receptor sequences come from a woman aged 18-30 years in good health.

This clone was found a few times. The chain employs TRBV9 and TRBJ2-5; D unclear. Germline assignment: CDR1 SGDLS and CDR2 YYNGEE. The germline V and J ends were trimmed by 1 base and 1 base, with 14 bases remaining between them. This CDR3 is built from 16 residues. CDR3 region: CASSVSAQTFQETQYF. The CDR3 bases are TGTGCCAGCAGCGTATCGGCCCAGACCTTCCAAGAGACCCAGTACTTC.

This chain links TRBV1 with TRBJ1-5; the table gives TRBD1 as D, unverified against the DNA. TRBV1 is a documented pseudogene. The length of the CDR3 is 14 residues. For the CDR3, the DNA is TGCACCAGCAGAGGGACAGTTAGCAATCAGCCCCAGCATTTT. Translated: CTSRGTVSNQPQHF.

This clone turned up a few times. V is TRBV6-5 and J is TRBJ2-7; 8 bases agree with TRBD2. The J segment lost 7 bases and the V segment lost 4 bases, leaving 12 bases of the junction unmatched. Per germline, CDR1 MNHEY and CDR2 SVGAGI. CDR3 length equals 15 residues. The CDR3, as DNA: TGTGCCAGCAGTTCGGGCAGTAGCGGGACGGGTGAGCAGTACTTC. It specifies CASSSGSSGTGEQYF.

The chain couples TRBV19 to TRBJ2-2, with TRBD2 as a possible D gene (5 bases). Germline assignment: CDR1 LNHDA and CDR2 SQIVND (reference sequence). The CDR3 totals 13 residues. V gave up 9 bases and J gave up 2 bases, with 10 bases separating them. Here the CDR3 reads CASQTRNTGELFF. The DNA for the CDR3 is TGTGCCAGCCAAACTAGAAACACCGGGGAGCTGTTTTTT.

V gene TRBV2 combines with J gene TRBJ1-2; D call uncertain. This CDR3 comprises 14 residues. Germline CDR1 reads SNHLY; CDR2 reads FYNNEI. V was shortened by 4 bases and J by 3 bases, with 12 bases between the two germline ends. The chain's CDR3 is CASSVNLPHYGYTF. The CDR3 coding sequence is TGTGCCAGCAGTGTTAACCTACCCCACTATGGCTACACCTTC.

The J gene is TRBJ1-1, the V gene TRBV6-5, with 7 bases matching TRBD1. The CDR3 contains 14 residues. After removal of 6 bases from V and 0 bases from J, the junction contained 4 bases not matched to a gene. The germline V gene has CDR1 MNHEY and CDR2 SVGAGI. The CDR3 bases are TGTGCCAGCAGCCCAGGGGGATTGAACACTGAAGCTTTCTTT. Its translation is CASSPGGLNTEAFF.

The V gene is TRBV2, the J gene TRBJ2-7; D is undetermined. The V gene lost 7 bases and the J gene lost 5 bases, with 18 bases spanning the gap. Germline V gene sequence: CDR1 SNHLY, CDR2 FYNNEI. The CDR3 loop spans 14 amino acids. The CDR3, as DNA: TGTGCCAGCATGAATTTAGGACCCAGCCACGAGCAGTACTTC. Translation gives CASMNLGPSHEQYF.

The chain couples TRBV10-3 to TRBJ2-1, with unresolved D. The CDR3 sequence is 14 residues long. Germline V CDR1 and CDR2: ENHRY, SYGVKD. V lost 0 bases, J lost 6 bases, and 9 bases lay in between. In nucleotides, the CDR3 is TGTGCCATCAGTGAGTCGAAGGTGGGCAATGAGCAGTTCTTC. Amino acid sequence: CAISESKVGNEQFF.

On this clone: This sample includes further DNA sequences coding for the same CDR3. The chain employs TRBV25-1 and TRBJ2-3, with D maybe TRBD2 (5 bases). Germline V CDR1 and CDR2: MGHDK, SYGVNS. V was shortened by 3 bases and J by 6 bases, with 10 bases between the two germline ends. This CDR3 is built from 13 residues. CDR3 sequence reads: CASSDRDRDTQYF. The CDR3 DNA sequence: TGTGCCAGCAGTGATCGGGATAGGGATACGCAGTATTTT.

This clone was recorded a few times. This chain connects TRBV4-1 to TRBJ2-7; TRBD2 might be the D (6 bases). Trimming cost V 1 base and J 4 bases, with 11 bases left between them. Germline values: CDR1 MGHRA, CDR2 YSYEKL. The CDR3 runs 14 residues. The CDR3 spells CASSQGRLGYEQYF. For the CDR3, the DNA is TGCGCCAGCAGCCAAGGTCGACTAGGATACGAGCAGTACTTC.

CDR3 in amino acids: CASSVDPSYGYTF. CDR3 nucleotide sequence: TGTGCCAGCAGCGTAGACCCCAGCTATGGCTACACCTTC. This sequence joins TRBV9 and TRBJ1-2; unclear D gene. The length of the CDR3 is 13 residues. The ends were cut back, 0 bases at V and 4 bases at J, with 7 bases in the middle. Germline CDR1 SGDLS, CDR2 YYNGEE.

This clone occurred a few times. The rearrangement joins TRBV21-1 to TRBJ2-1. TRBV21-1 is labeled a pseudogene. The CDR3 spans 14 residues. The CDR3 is CASVPPAAYNEQFF. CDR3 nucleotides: TGTGCCAGCGTTCCCCCAGCCGCCTACAATGAGCAGTTCTTC.

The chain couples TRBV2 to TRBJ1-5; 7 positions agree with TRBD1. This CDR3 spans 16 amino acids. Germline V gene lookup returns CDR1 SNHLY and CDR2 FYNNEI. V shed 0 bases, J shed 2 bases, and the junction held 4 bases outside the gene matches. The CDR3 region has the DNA TGTGCCAGCAGTGAAGCGGGGGGACAGCGCAATCAGCCCCAGCATTTT. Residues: CASSEAGGQRNQPQHF.

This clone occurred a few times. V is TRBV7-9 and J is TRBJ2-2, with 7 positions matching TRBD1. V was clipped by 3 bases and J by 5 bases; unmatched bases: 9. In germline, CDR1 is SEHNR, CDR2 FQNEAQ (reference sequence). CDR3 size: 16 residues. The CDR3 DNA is TGTGCCAGCAGCTTCTTTAGGGGGCGCTTGACCGGGGAGCTGTTTTTT. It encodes CASSFFRGRLTGELFF.